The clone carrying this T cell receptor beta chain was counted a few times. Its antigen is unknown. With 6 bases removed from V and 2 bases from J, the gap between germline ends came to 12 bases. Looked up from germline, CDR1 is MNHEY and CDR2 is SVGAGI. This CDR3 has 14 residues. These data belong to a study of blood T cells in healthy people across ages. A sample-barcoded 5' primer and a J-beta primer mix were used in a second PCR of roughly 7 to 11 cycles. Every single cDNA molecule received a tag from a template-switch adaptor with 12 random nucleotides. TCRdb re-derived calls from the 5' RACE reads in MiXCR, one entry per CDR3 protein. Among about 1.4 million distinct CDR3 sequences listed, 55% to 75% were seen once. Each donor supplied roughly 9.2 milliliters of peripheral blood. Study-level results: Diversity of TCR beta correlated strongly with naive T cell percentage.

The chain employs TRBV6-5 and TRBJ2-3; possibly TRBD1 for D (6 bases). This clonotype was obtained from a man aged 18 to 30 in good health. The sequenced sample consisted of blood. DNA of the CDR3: TGTGCCAGCAGCCACAGGGAGACCACAGATACGCAGTATTTT. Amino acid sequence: CASSHRETTDTQYF.